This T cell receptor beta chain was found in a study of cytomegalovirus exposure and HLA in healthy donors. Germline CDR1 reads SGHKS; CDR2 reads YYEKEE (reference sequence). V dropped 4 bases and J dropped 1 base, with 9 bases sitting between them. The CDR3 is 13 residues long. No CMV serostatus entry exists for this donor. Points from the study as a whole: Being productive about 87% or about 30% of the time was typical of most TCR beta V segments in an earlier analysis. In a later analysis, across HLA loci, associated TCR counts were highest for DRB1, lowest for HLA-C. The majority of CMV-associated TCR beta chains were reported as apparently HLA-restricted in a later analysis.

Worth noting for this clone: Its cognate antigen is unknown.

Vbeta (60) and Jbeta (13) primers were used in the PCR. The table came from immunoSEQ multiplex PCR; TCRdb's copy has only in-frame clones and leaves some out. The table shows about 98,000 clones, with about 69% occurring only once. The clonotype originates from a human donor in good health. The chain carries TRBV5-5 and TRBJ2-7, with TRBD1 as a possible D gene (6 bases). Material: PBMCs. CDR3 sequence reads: CASSLTGSYEQYF. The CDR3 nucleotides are TGTGCCAGCAGCCTTACAGGGTCCTACGAGCAGTACTTC.